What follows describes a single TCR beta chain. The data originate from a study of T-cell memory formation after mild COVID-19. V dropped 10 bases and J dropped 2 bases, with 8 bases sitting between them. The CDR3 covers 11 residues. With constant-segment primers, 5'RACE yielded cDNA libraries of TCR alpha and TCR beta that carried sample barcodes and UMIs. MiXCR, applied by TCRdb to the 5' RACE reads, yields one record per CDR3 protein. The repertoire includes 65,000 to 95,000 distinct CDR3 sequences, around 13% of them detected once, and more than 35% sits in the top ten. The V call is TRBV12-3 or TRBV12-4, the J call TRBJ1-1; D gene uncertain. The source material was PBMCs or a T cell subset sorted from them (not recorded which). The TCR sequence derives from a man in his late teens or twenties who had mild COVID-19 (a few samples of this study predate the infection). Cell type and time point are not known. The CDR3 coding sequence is TGTGCCACGTTGGTCAACACTGAAGCTTTCTTT. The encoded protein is CATLVNTEAFF.